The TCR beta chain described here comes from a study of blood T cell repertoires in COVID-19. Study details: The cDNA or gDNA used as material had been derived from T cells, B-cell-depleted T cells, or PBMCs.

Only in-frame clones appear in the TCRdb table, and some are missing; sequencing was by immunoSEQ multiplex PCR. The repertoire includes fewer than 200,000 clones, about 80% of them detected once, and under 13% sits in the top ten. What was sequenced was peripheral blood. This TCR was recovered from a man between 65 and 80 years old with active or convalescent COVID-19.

The CDR3 sequence: CASSPRGTSETQYF. CDR3 DNA sequence: TGTGCCAGCAGCCCCCGCGGGACTTCAGAGACCCAGTACTTC. The chain carries TRBV9 and TRBJ2-5; a possible D gene is TRBD2 (6 bases). The CDR3 totals 14 residues. V was trimmed by 4 bases and J by 4 bases, leaving 14 bases between them. CDR1 and CDR2 (germline): SGDLS, YYNGEE.